The sequence of this T cell receptor (beta chain) was determined in a study of tumor-infiltrating lymphocytes in primary liver carcinoma. The wider study: Productive TCRbeta read yields ran from roughly 3.8 to 7.5 million per sample and were similar between tissues.

Unmatched junction bases numbered 18, after V lost 5 bases and J lost 4 bases. Germline-derived CDR1 and CDR2 are SGHVS and FQNEAQ. The CDR3 is 18 residues long. About this clonotype: Its antigen is still unknown.

Synthesis of TCR beta cDNA was carried out from 450 to 650 ng total RNA with a constant-region primer. Slightly modified ARM-PCR with three nested multiplex PCR rounds yielded TCR beta libraries. Use of TRBV1-TRBV30 forward primers with a C-beta reverse primer characterized the first two PCR rounds, which lasted nine to eleven cycles each. TCRdb reprocessed the multiplex PCR reads via MiXCR and lists one record per CDR3 protein. The data show about 30,000 distinct CDR3 sequences, around two thirds seen once. Each 20-30 mg portion of unsorted bulk tissue served as the source for co-extraction of RNA and DNA. Donors underwent surgery for histopathologically diagnosed primary liver carcinoma. General study findings and limits: Tumor region pairs outstripped tumor-adjacent and tumor-blood pairs in overlap.

The TCR was taken from a woman younger than 45 with primary liver carcinoma and hepatitis B virus infection. Specimen: liver tumor tissue from sampling region 3. Stated subset: tumor region T3, left-lateral pole. V and J are TRBV7-8 and TRBJ2-3, with TRBD2 identical over 7 bases. The CDR3 DNA reads as TGTGCCAGCAGCCCCACGCGGGGGAGTGGGAGGGCCTCAGATACGCAGTATTTT. Its protein is CASSPTRGSGRASDTQYF.